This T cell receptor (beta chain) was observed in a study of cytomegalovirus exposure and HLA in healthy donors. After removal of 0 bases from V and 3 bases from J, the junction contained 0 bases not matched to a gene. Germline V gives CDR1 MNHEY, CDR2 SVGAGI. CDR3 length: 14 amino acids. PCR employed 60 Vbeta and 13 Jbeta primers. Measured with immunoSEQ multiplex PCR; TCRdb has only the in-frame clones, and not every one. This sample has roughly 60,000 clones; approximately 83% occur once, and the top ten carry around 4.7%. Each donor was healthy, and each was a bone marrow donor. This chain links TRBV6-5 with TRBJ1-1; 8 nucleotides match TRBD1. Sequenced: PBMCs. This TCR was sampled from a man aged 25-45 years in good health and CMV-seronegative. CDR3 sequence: CASSYSDRDTEAFF. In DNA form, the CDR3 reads TGTGCCAGCAGTTACTCGGACAGGGACACTGAAGCTTTCTTT.